One and the same sample provided the 28 T cell receptor beta chains below, sequenced in a study of T cell repertoires in cytomegalovirus infection. One entry per CDR3 protein results from TCRdb running MiXCR on the reads. In the table there are about 770,000 distinct CDR3 sequences, around 29% of which are singletons. Their target antigens are unknown. Sequencing used cultured CD8+ T cells from PBMCs, obtained from culture after CMV antigen stimulation. Receptors were obtained from a human donor in good health (CMV status not recorded). Some clones in this sample may be carry-over from other donors' samples.

CDR3 amino acids: CASSPSPGQWEYEQYF. The CDR3 coding sequence is TGTGCCAGCAGCCCATCGCCCGGACAGTGGGAATACGAGCAGTACTTC. The chain carries TRBV7-3 and TRBJ2-7; maybe TRBD1 (6 bases). The CDR3 extends over 16 amino acids. V was cut by 5 bases and J by 4 bases, with 21 bases left in between. The germline CDR1 and CDR2 sequences are SGHTA and FQGTGA.

This clonotype was seen only a few times. The rearrangement joins TRBV29-1 to TRBJ1-2, with D maybe TRBD1 (5 bases). V lost 5 bases and J 6 bases, leaving 13 bases between the germline ends. The CDR3 sequence is 12 residues long. The germline gives CDR1 SQVTM, CDR2 ANQGSEA. The CDR3 is CSVLGGVDGYTF. As DNA, the CDR3 is TGCAGCGTTTTGGGGGGGGTGGATGGCTACACCTTC.

The rearrangement uses TRBV2 and TRBJ2-3, with D tentatively TRBD1 (6 bases). This CDR3 region has 20 residues. CDR1 and CDR2 from the germline V gene are SNHLY and FYNNEI. With 2 bases removed from V and 2 bases from J, the gap between germline ends came to 26 bases. CDR3 DNA sequence: TGTGCCAGCAGTGAATTCGGGCGCGCAGGGACAAGCCCCTCCACAGATACGCAGTATTTT. This translates into CASSEFGRAGTSPSTDTQYF.

This clonotype was observed a few times. The rearrangement uses TRBV5-8 and TRBJ1-2; no definite D call. V lost 1 base to trimming and J lost 4 bases, with 8 bases between them. The germline V gene has CDR1 SGHTS and CDR2 YDEGEE. This CDR3 spans 13 amino acids. The CDR3 loop reads CASSLTTGYGYTF. The CDR3 DNA sequence: TGTGCCAGCAGCTTGACCACGGGCTATGGCTACACCTTC.

This clonotype was picked up many times. This chain uses TRBV4-1 with TRBJ2-7, with 11 nucleotides matching TRBD2. This CDR3 has 20 residues. Trimming cost V 0 bases and J 3 bases; bases outside gene matches: 16. Germline V gives CDR1 MGHRA, CDR2 YSYEKL. As DNA, the CDR3 is TGCGCCAGCAGCCAAGAAGATTCGCTAGCGGGGGGTTATGCCGGCTACGAGCAGTACTTC. This translates into CASSQEDSLAGGYAGYEQYF.

This clonotype has more than one count but fewer than ten. The chain links TRBV18 to TRBJ2-2; either TRBD1 or TRBD2 may supply D (5 bases each). The CDR3 runs 14 residues. Trimming pared 3 bases from V and 4 bases from J, leaving 9 bases between. Germline V gene sequence: CDR1 KGHSH, CDR2 LQKENI. The CDR3 region is CASSPPGSTGELFF. CDR3 DNA: TGTGCCAGCTCACCCCCAGGGAGCACCGGGGAGCTGTTTTTT.

CDR3 DNA: TGTGCCAGCAGCGTCGGCAGGTACCAAGAGACCCAGTACTTC. It codes for CASSVGRYQETQYF. The rearrangement joins TRBV9 to TRBJ2-5; D unclear. Germline V lookup: CDR1 SGDLS, CDR2 YYNGEE. CDR3 size: 14 residues. Trimming removed 2 bases at V and 0 bases at J, with 8 bases between.

The chain is built from TRBV12-5 and TRBJ1-1, with D unclear. There are 13 residues in the CDR3. CDR1 and CDR2 from the germline V gene are LGHNT and FRNRAP. V was shortened by 0 bases and J by 3 bases, with 5 bases between the two germline ends. This CDR3 is CASGLVRDTEAFF. CDR3 in DNA: TGTGCTAGTGGTTTGGTACGCGACACTGAAGCTTTCTTT.

This clonotype appeared a few times. The gene calls are TRBV27 and TRBJ2-3; D is perhaps TRBD1 or TRBD2 (5 bases each). Germline CDR1 reads MNHEY; CDR2 reads SMNVEV (reference sequence). Deletions cut 6 bases from V and 4 bases from J, with 14 bases between. The CDR3 runs 14 residues. The CDR3: CASRLTGGPDTQYF. The CDR3 nucleotides are TGTGCCAGCAGGCTTACAGGAGGCCCAGATACGCAGTATTTT.

V gene TRBV12-3 or TRBV12-4 combines with J gene TRBJ2-4; 10 bases are shared with TRBD1. V shed 5 bases, J shed 8 bases, and the junction held 9 bases outside the gene matches. The CDR3 runs to 15 residues. The CDR3 nucleotides are TGTGCCAGCAGTGCCGCCGGACAGGGGGTCCACATTCAGTACTTC. This codes for CASSAAGQGVHIQYF.

This clonotype has only a few counts. This chain joins TRBV7-2 and TRBJ2-5; D gene uncertain. The V gene's germline CDR1 is SGHTA and CDR2 FQGNSA. V gave up 4 bases and J gave up 8 bases, with 14 bases separating them. CDR3 length: 13 amino acids. As DNA, the CDR3 is TGTGCCAGCAGCTCAGACACCCTCGATACCCAGTACTTC. It yields the protein CASSSDTLDTQYF.

The chain recombines TRBV7-9 with TRBJ2-1; 7 bases map to TRBD1. CDR1 and CDR2 (germline): SEHNR, FQNEAQ (reference sequence). CDR3 length: 15 amino acids. V was clipped by 4 bases and J by 4 bases; unmatched bases: 7. The CDR3 nucleotides are TGTGCCAGCAGCTCGACAGGGTCTCTTTACAATGAGCAGTTCTTC. Residues: CASSSTGSLYNEQFF.

V is TRBV4-1 and J is TRBJ2-1; D remains unclear. Deletions cut 3 bases from V and 4 bases from J, with 10 bases between. This CDR3 comprises 14 residues. CDR1 and CDR2 from the germline V gene are MGHRA and YSYEKL. CDR3 residues: CASSQLSFYNEQFF. The CDR3 nucleotides read TGCGCCAGCAGCCAGCTGTCCTTTTACAATGAGCAGTTCTTC.

This clonotype has only a few counts. This chain links TRBV12-3 or TRBV12-4 with TRBJ2-3; the D is unclear. The CDR3 covers 10 residues. The germline V and J ends were trimmed by 11 bases and 2 bases, with 5 bases remaining between them. Here the CDR3 reads CAQDTDTQYF. CDR3 nucleotides: TGTGCCCAGGACACAGATACGCAGTATTTT.

J is TRBJ2-7 and V is TRBV6-1; 11 bases line up with TRBD1. The CDR3 loop spans 17 amino acids. The junction had 11 bases not matched to a gene; V was cut back by 6 bases and J by 1 base. The germline gives CDR1 MNHNS, CDR2 SASEGT. The DNA of the CDR3 is TGTGCCAGCAGCCGCTACCACGGGACAGGGGGTTCCTACGAGCAGTACTTC. The encoded protein is CASSRYHGTGGSYEQYF.

The chain links TRBV20-1 to TRBJ1-4; tentative D call: TRBD1 (5 bases). Germline CDR1 is DFQATT and CDR2 is SNEGSKA (reference sequence). Trimming left V 1 base short and J 8 bases short, with 14 bases between. The CDR3 consists of 14 residues. CDR3 residues: CSARAPGNWEKLFF. The CDR3, as DNA: TGCAGTGCTAGAGCCCCAGGGAATTGGGAAAAACTGTTTTTT.

This clonotype was counted a few times. This chain links TRBV9 with TRBJ2-2; possibly TRBD2 for D (5 bases). The V and J ends lost 6 bases and 8 bases respectively, with 14 bases between them. There are 13 residues in the CDR3. Germline loops: CDR1 SGDLS, CDR2 YYNGEE. CDR3 sequence reads: CASTGPRGGELFF. CDR3 bases: TGTGCCAGCACCGGGCCGCGAGGGGGGGAGCTGTTTTTT.

The V call is TRBV24-1, the J call TRBJ2-2; 9 positions match TRBD1. The germline gives CDR1 KGHDR, CDR2 SFDVKD. V was pared by 4 bases and J by 7 bases, with 9 bases of the junction left unmatched. This CDR3 spans 16 amino acids. In DNA form, the CDR3 reads TGTGCCACCAGTGACCAGACAGGGGGAAGAGGCGGGGAGCTGTTTTTT. This gives the protein CATSDQTGGRGGELFF.

This clonotype was observed many times. The chain combines TRBV7-8 with TRBJ1-5, with D possibly matching TRBD1 (6 bases). The CDR3 extends over 12 amino acids. Deletions cut 3 bases from V and 8 bases from J, with 8 bases between. Germline-derived CDR1 and CDR2 are SGHVS and FQNEAQ. The DNA of the CDR3 is TGTGCCAGCAGCTTCCAGGGGAAGCCCCAGCATTTT. Translation gives CASSFQGKPQHF.

This clonotype was observed a few times. The CDR3 reads CASRRGTEGADTQYF. CDR3 DNA: TGTGCCAGCAGGAGAGGGACAGAGGGGGCAGATACGCAGTATTTT. The V and J genes are TRBV7-9 and TRBJ2-3; 7 bases map to TRBD1. J was trimmed by 4 bases and V by 6 bases; bases with no gene match: 10. The CDR3 consists of 15 residues. CDR1 and CDR2 (germline): SEHNR, FQNEAQ (reference sequence). Drawing the rest from reference TRBV7-9 and TRBJ2-3, the complete variable domain is DTGVSQNPRHKITKRGQNVTFRCDPISEHNRLYWYRQTLGQGPEFLTYFQNEAQLEKSRLLSDRFSAERPKGSFSTLEIQRTEQGDSAMYLCASRRGTEGADTQYFGPGTRLTVL.

A few counts support this clonotype. The gene calls are TRBV24-1 and TRBJ2-1; D is possibly TRBD1 (5 bases). This CDR3 comprises 12 residues. CDR1 is KGHDR, CDR2 SFDVKD, per germline. Trimming pared 2 bases from V and 9 bases from J, leaving 7 bases between. The CDR3 DNA is TGTGCCACCAGTGATTGGGGCTTTGAGCAGTTCTTC. As protein: CATSDWGFEQFF.

In this sample, this clonotype turned up a few times. The chain recombines TRBV3-1 with TRBJ2-1; TRBD2 matches 8 bases. The CDR3 spans 17 residues. V gave up 4 bases and J gave up 9 bases; unmatched junction bases: 17. Germline CDR1 is LGHDT and CDR2 is YNNKEL (reference sequence). DNA of the CDR3: TGTGCCAGCAGCCGACAACTTATCGGGGGGGCATTCGGTGAGCAGTTCTTC. This gives the protein CASSRQLIGGAFGEQFF.

The chain uses TRBV2 and TRBJ2-5; 12 bases agree with TRBD2. Trimming at V came to 5 bases and at J to 5 bases, leaving 15 bases not matched to a gene. This CDR3 spans 18 amino acids. CDR1 and CDR2 (germline): SNHLY, FYNNEI. The CDR3 sequence: CASSLTSGGPRFDETQYF. CDR3 sequence (DNA): TGTGCCAGCAGTCTTACTAGCGGGGGGCCCCGTTTCGACGAGACCCAGTACTTC.

The J gene is TRBJ2-2, the V gene TRBV24-1, with TRBD2 as a possible D gene (5 bases). The CDR3 is made up of 13 amino acids. Germline V gene data show CDR1 as KGHDR and CDR2 as SFDVKD. V lost 7 bases and J 6 bases, leaving 11 bases between the germline ends. The chain's CDR3 is CATSKGSPGELFF. In nucleotides, the CDR3 is TGTGCCACCAGCAAAGGGAGCCCCGGGGAGCTGTTTTTT.

The chain carries TRBV6-6 and TRBJ1-2, with D possibly TRBD1 on 5 matching bases. In germline, CDR1 is MNHNY, CDR2 SVGAGI (reference sequence). This CDR3 spans 13 amino acids. Trimming left V 8 bases short and J 4 bases short, with 14 bases between. In DNA, the CDR3 is TGTGCCAGCGCTAGGGGAGTGATCTATGGCTACACCTTC. It yields the protein CASARGVIYGYTF.

This clonotype was seen many times. The chain links TRBV28 to TRBJ1-1, with D unclear. V lost 2 bases and J 0 bases, leaving 7 bases between the germline ends. CDR1 is MDHEN and CDR2 is SYDVKM in the germline V gene. The CDR3 is 14 amino acids. This CDR3 reads CASSLTSMNTEAFF. CDR3 DNA: TGTGCCAGCAGTTTAACTTCTATGAACACTGAAGCTTTCTTT.

This clonotype was seen more than once but under ten times. The rearrangement uses TRBV5-4 and TRBJ1-3, with 7 bases lining up with TRBD1. Germline-derived CDR1 and CDR2 are SGHNT and YYREEE (reference sequence). Trimming removed 2 bases from V and 2 bases from J; junction bases left unmatched: 7. There are 16 residues in the CDR3. The CDR3 sequence: CASSLLEGAAGNTIYF. The CDR3 bases are TGTGCCAGCAGCTTACTCGAGGGGGCGGCTGGAAACACCATATATTTT. The complete variable domain, with remaining parts taken from reference TRBV5-4 and TRBJ1-3, reads ETGVTQSPTHLIKTRGQQVTLRCSSQSGHNTVSWYQQALGQGPQFIFQYYREEENGRGNFPPRFSGLQFPNYSSELNVNALELDDSALYLCASSLLEGAAGNTIYFGEGSWLTVV.

The V gene is TRBV28, the J gene TRBJ2-3; 8 positions agree with TRBD2. Germline values: CDR1 MDHEN, CDR2 SYDVKM. V lost 4 bases to trimming and J lost 0 bases; unmatched junction nucleotides: 6. The CDR3 runs to 16 residues. For the CDR3, the DNA is TGTGCCAGCAGTTCCGACGGCGGGGGGAGCACAGATACGCAGTATTTT. Its translation: CASSSDGGGSTDTQYF. Looking up the rest from reference TRBV28 and TRBJ2-3 gives the full variable domain: DVKVTQSSRYLVKRTGEKVFLECVQDMDHENMFWYRQDPGLGLRLIYFSYDVKMKEKGDIPEGYSVSREKKERFSLILESASTNQTSMYLCASSSDGGGSTDTQYFGPGTRLTVL.